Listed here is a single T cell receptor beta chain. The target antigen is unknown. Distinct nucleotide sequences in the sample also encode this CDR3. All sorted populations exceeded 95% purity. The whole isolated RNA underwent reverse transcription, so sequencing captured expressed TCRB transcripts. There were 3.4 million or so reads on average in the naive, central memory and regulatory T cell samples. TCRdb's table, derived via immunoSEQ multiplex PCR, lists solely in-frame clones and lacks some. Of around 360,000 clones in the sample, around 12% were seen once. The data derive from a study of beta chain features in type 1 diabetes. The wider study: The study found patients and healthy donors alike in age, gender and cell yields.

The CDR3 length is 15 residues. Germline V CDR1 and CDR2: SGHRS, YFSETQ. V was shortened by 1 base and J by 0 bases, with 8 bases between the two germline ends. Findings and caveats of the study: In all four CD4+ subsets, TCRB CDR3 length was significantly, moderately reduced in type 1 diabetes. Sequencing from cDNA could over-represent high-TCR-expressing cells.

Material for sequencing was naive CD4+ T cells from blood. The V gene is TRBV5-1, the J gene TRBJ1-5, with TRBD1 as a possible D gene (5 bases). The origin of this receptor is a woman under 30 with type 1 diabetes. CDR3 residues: CASSLQGTSNQPQHF. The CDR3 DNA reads TGCGCCAGCAGCTTGCAGGGAACTAGCAATCAGCCCCAGCATTTT.